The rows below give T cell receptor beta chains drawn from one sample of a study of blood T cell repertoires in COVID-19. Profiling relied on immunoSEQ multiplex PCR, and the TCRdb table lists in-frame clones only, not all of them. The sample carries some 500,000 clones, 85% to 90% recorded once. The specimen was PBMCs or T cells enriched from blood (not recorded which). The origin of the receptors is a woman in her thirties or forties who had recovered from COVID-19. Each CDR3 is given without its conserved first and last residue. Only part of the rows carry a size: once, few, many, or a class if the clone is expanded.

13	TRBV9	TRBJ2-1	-	ASSVGTRSYNEQF
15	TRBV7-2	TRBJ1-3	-	ASSLGGQGHSGNTIY
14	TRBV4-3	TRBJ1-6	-	ASSPHPTGQNSPLH
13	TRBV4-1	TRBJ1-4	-	ASSQTGQGDEKLF
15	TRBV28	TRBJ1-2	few	ASSPIGQVFTNYGYT
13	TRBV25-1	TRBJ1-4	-	ASSDLGQGSEKLF
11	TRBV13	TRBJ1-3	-	ASSLAGVNTIY
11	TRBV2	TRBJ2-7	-	ASSVTKTYEQY
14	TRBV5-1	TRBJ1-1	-	ASSLWSGRENTEAF
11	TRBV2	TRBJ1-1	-	ASSGESNTEAF
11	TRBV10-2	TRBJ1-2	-	ASSEYNRGGYT
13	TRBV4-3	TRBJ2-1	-	ASSQASSSYNEQF
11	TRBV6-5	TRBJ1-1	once	ASRAQWNTEAF
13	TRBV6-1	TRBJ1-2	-	ASSEYRVESYGYT
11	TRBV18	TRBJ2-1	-	ASSPITLNEQF
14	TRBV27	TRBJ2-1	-	ASRAVGGGVNNEQF
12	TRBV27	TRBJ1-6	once	ASSKQGAHSPLH
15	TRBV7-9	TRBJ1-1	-	ASSLRYPGGGESEAF
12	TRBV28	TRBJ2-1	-	AAALRAGTNEQF
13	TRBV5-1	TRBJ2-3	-	ASSQGQGVPDTQY
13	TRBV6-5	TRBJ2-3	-	ASSPRVAGADTQY
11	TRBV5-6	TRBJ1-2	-	ASSWGNRDGYT
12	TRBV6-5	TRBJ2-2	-	ASIDTSVAGELF
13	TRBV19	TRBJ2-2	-	ASRQQGAGTGELF
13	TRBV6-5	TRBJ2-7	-	ASSRGDRGTYEQY
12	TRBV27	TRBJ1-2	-	ASSPGQGLGGYT
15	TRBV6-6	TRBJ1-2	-	ASSQREGRTSFYGYT